The 17 T cell receptor beta chains reported below all come from one sample, sequenced in a study of control samples from healthy donors and cancer patients. Generated by immunoSEQ multiplex PCR, the TCRdb table keeps only in-frame clones and is missing some. The sample includes about 51,000 clones, 89% of them seen just once. Sequencing was performed on PBMCs. Every receptor here comes from a man in his forties with colorectal cancer.

The rearrangement uses TRBV14 and TRBJ2-7, with 11 bases fitting TRBD2. The V gene end was trimmed by 4 bases and the J gene end by 0 bases; junction bases not matched to a gene: 8. The CDR3 length is 17 residues. Germline V lookup: CDR1 SGHDN, CDR2 FVKESK. CDR3 loop: CASSPLGLADNSYEQYF. CDR3 coding DNA: TGTGCCAGCAGCCCCTTGGGACTAGCGGATAACTCCTACGAGCAGTACTTC.

This chain joins TRBV19 and TRBJ1-5; 7 positions match TRBD1. Germline loops: CDR1 LNHDA, CDR2 SQIVND (reference sequence). V gave up 5 bases and J gave up 0 bases; unmatched junction bases: 1. CDR3 length: 14 residues. CDR3 DNA: TGTGCCAGTAGTGACAGGGTTAGCAATCAGCCCCAGCATTTT. Protein: CASSDRVSNQPQHF.

The chain couples TRBV11-3 to TRBJ2-3; TRBD2 matches at 10 bases. This CDR3 comprises 16 residues. The ends lost 5 bases at V and 8 bases at J; junction bases unmatched: 13. Germline lookup yields CDR1 SGHNT and CDR2 YENEEA. CDR3 nucleotide sequence: TGTGCCAGCAGCCCCTGGACTAGCGGAGCCCATGGTACGCAGTATTTT. Translating it yields CASSPWTSGAHGTQYF.

This clone appeared once. The rearrangement links TRBV4-2 to TRBJ2-1; TRBD2 agrees at 14 bases. V lost 0 bases and J lost 4; bases outside the gene matches: 2. Germline V lookup: CDR1 LGHNA, CDR2 YNFKEQ. The CDR3 runs to 17 residues. The CDR3 DNA follows: TGTGCCAGCAGCCAAGATGGGACTAGCGGGGGATACAATGAGCAGTTCTTC. As protein: CASSQDGTSGGYNEQFF.

This clone showed up just once. This chain connects TRBV5-4 to TRBJ1-4; TRBD1 matches 7 bases. Germline V gene sequence: CDR1 SGHNT, CDR2 YYREEE (reference sequence). The junction had 15 bases not matched to a gene; V was cut back by 0 bases and J by 16 bases. The CDR3 contains 15 residues. CDR3 protein: CASSLDGGTASSQFF. In nucleotides, the CDR3 is TGTGCCAGCAGCTTGGATGGTGGGACAGCAAGTAGTCAGTTTTTT.

The V and J genes are TRBV5-6 and TRBJ1-6; no clear D. CDR1 and CDR2 (germline): SGHDT, YYEEEE. The CDR3 sequence is 17 residues long. V was cut by 1 base and J by 0 bases, with 11 bases left in between. CDR3 coding DNA: TGTGCCAGCAGCTTGAGAGGGCCAAGCTCCTATAATTCACCCCTCCACTTT. Translated: CASSLRGPSSYNSPLHF.

This rearrangement joins TRBV6-5 to TRBJ1-1; unclear D gene. Germline V CDR1 and CDR2: MNHEY, SVGAGI. The CDR3 contains 12 residues. V was shortened by 7 bases and J by 10 bases, with 16 bases between the two germline ends. This CDR3 is CASISTGRRAFF. CDR3 bases: TGTGCCAGCATTTCTACTGGCCGAAGAGCTTTCTTT.

This chain joins TRBV4-2 and TRBJ2-2, with a possible D match to TRBD2 (6 bases). Per germline, CDR1 LGHNA and CDR2 YNFKEQ. The CDR3 spans 15 residues. V shed 0 bases and J shed 3 bases, with 8 bases lying between them. The CDR3 sequence is CASSQETSYTGELFF. The CDR3 nucleotides read TGTGCCAGCAGCCAAGAGACTAGTTACACCGGGGAGCTGTTTTTT.

This chain uses TRBV24-1 with TRBJ2-6; D not resolved. The CDR3 covers 16 residues. The germline V gene encodes CDR1 KGHDR and CDR2 SFDVKD. The V end lost 0 bases, the J end lost 0 bases, and 5 bases lay between the germline ends. In nucleotides, the CDR3 is TGTGCCACCAGTGATTTGAAGGGCTCTGGGGCCAACGTCCTGACTTTC. Protein product: CATSDLKGSGANVLTF.

The genes are TRBV10-1 and TRBJ2-7; 9 nucleotides agree with TRBD1. The ends lost 6 bases at V and 7 bases at J; junction bases unmatched: 10. The V gene's germline CDR1 is WNHNN and CDR2 SYGVQD (reference sequence). There are 14 residues in the CDR3. CDR3: CASSSGTGIGEQYF. CDR3 bases: TGCGCCAGCAGCTCCGGGACAGGGATTGGGGAGCAGTACTTC.

This chain uses TRBV21-1 with TRBJ2-3; TRBD2, the table's D call, lacks a check against the DNA. TRBV21-1 is labeled a pseudogene. The CDR3 has 19 residues. CDR3 in DNA: TGTGCCAGCAGCAAACAGGTAAGACTAGCGGGACTGCGTACAGATACGCAGTATTTT. It codes for CASSKQVRLAGLRTDTQYF.

The CDR3 sequence is CASSLSGRGLGDEQYF. For the CDR3, the DNA is TGTGCCAGCAGCTTATCCGGACGAGGGCTGGGAGACGAGCAGTACTTC. The V gene is TRBV7-9, the J gene TRBJ2-7; TRBD2 is a possible D gene (5 bases). Germline lookup yields CDR1 SEHNR and CDR2 FQNEAQ (reference sequence). The CDR3 has 16 residues. Trimming pared 2 bases from V and 5 bases from J, leaving 19 bases between. Together with reference TRBV7-9 and TRBJ2-7, the CDR3 gives the full variable domain: DTGVSQNPRHKITKRGQNVTFRCDPISEHNRLYWYRQTLGQGPEFLTYFQNEAQLEKSRLLSDRFSAERPKGSFSTLEIQRTEQGDSAMYLCASSLSGRGLGDEQYFGPGTRLTVT.

V usage is TRBV5-1 and J usage is TRBJ2-5; no reliable D call. V shed 5 bases and J shed 4 bases, with 6 bases lying between them. The CDR3 length is 11 residues. Germline V lookup: CDR1 SGHRS, CDR2 YFSETQ. The CDR3 coding sequence is TGCGCCAGCAGAAAGTTAGAGACCCAGTACTTC. This encodes CASRKLETQYF.

The rearrangement joins TRBV24-1 to TRBJ2-7, with 11 bases matching TRBD2. Germline CDR1 and CDR2: KGHDR and SFDVKD. This CDR3 is 12 amino acids long. V lost 9 bases and J lost 6; bases outside the gene matches: 3. The CDR3 sequence: CATGGLAGEQYF. CDR3 DNA: TGTGCCACCGGAGGACTAGCGGGCGAGCAGTACTTC.

The chain couples TRBV28 to TRBJ1-5, with 9 bases identical to TRBD1. Trimming at V came to 2 bases and at J to 6 bases, leaving 5 bases not matched to a gene. The germline V gene encodes CDR1 MDHEN and CDR2 SYDVKM. The CDR3 totals 15 residues. The CDR3 nucleotides are TGTGCCAGCAGTTTACTGGACAGGGGAGGTCAGCCCCAGCATTTT. Its protein product is CASSLLDRGGQPQHF.

Only one count was recorded for this clone. This chain connects TRBV6-4 to TRBJ2-1; D ambiguous. Per the germline V gene, CDR1 is MRHNA and CDR2 is SNTAGT. The CDR3 covers 15 residues. V dropped 3 bases and J dropped 2 bases, with 11 bases sitting between them. Here the CDR3 DNA reads TGTGCCAGCAGTGAAAACGGAGAGACCTACAATGAGCAGTTCTTC. It is translated as CASSENGETYNEQFF.

The chain links TRBV27 to TRBJ2-3; D gene ambiguous. Trimming left V 3 bases short and J 6 bases short, with 4 bases between. This CDR3 has 11 residues. Germline V gene lookup returns CDR1 MNHEY and CDR2 SMNVEV (reference sequence). CDR3 nucleotide sequence: TGTGCCAGCAGTTTCATGGATACGCAGTATTTT. This encodes CASSFMDTQYF.